The 25 T cell receptor beta chains in this list originate from one sample, sequenced in a study of control samples from healthy donors and cancer patients. Profiling relied on immunoSEQ multiplex PCR, and the TCRdb table lists in-frame clones only, not all of them. The sample contains a few hundred thousand clones, about 93% of which appear only once. Sequencing was carried out using PBMCs. These receptors all come from a man aged 35 to 55 with head and neck cancer.

This chain uses TRBV15 with TRBJ2-5; D is ambiguous. V lost 6 bases to trimming and J lost 5 bases, with 19 bases between them. The CDR3 contains 15 residues. Germline values: CDR1 LNHNV, CDR2 YYDKDF (reference sequence). As DNA, the CDR3 is TGTGCCACCAGAGGCCGGCAGCAAGCCCGGGAGACCCAGTACTTC. Protein sequence: CATRGRQQARETQYF. The entire variable domain, with the rest obtained from reference TRBV15 and TRBJ2-5, is as follows: DAMVIQNPRYQVTQFGKPVTLSCSQTLNHNVMYWYQQKSSQAPKLLFHYYDKDFNNEADTPDNFQSRRPNTSFCFLDIRSPGLGDTAMYLCATRGRQQARETQYFGPGTRLLVL.

The J gene is TRBJ1-4, the V gene TRBV7-6; 10 positions match TRBD1. The CDR3 is 16 amino acids. CDR1 is SGHVS and CDR2 is FNYEAQ in the germline V gene. V shed 4 bases and J 8 bases; nucleotides not matched to a gene: 10. The CDR3 loop reads CASSWKPGQGREKLFF. The CDR3 nucleotides read TGTGCCAGCAGCTGGAAGCCGGGACAGGGGCGGGAAAAACTGTTTTTT.

This chain connects TRBV6-5 to TRBJ2-7, with TRBD1 as a possible D gene (6 bases). The V gene's germline CDR1 is MNHEY and CDR2 SVGAGI. The CDR3 is 13 amino acids. The germline V and J ends were trimmed by 6 bases and 2 bases, with 11 bases remaining between them. CDR3 region: CASSGDKTYEQYF. The CDR3 region has the DNA TGTGCCAGCAGCGGGGACAAAACCTACGAGCAGTACTTC.

V usage is TRBV6-5 and J usage is TRBJ2-7; D remains ambiguous. The CDR3 contains 11 residues. Germline values: CDR1 MNHEY, CDR2 SVGAGI. V was cut by 2 bases and J by 7 bases, with 6 bases left in between. CDR3 nucleotides: TGTGCCAGCAGTTACCTCAGTGAGCAGTACTTC. Encoded protein: CASSYLSEQYF.

V gene TRBV11-2 combines with J gene TRBJ2-7; no clear D gene. V lost 1 base and J lost 6, with 7 bases in between. This CDR3 region has 12 residues. The germline V gene has CDR1 SGHAT and CDR2 FQNNGV. The CDR3 protein is CASSLVGLEQYF. The CDR3, as DNA: TGTGCCAGCAGCTTAGTAGGGCTCGAGCAGTACTTC.

The rearrangement uses TRBV3-1 (or the pseudogene TRBV3-2) and TRBJ1-4, with 11 positions matching TRBD1. V shed 2 bases and J 5 bases; nucleotides not matched to a gene: 4. Germline values: CDR1 LGHDT, CDR2 YNNKEL (reference sequence). This CDR3 contains 16 residues. The CDR3 loop is CASSQSGTGGNEKLFF. The CDR3 nucleotides read TGTGCCAGCAGCCAATCGGGGACAGGGGGGAATGAAAAACTGTTTTTT.

The chain has TRBV28 and TRBJ1-1; 7 bases are shared with TRBD1. The germline V gene encodes CDR1 MDHEN and CDR2 SYDVKM. Trimming cost V 10 bases and J 11 bases; bases outside gene matches: 22. CDR3 size: 15 residues. CDR3 nucleotides: TGTGCCACCGCGGGGGACAGTTCAATCCTAAGAGCGGCTTTCTTT. Encoded protein: CATAGDSSILRAAFF. Complete variable domain (other parts from reference TRBV28 and TRBJ1-1): DVKVTQSSRYLVKRTGEKVFLECVQDMDHENMFWYRQDPGLGLRLIYFSYDVKMKEKGDIPEGYSVSREKKERFSLILESASTNQTSMYLCATAGDSSILRAAFFGQGTRLTVV.

V usage is TRBV28 and J usage is TRBJ1-5; no reliable D call. V lost 2 bases to trimming and J lost 0 bases, with 8 bases between them. Germline-derived CDR1 and CDR2 are MDHEN and SYDVKM. CDR3 size: 15 residues. The DNA for the CDR3 is TGTGCCAGCAGTTTAAGCTGGGATAGCAATCAGCCCCAGCATTTT. This translates into CASSLSWDSNQPQHF.

The gene calls are TRBV19 and TRBJ2-7; TRBD1 or TRBD2 may be the D gene (5 bases each). The length of the CDR3 is 16 residues. Germline assignment: CDR1 LNHDA and CDR2 SQIVND (reference sequence). Trimming shortened V by 0 bases and J by 5 bases, and 17 bases separated the two germline ends. The CDR3 DNA reads TGTGCCAGTAGTATAGACGCCCGGGACCCTACCGACGAGCAGTACTTC. Its translation: CASSIDARDPTDEQYF.

CDR3 bases: TGCAGCGTTCCTATCGGCGAGACAGAGAACACCGGGGAGCTGTTTTTT. This sequence encodes CSVPIGETENTGELFF. The chain combines TRBV29-1 with TRBJ2-2; D is perhaps TRBD1 (5 bases). Germline assignment: CDR1 SQVTM and CDR2 ANQGSEA. CDR3 length: 16 residues. Trimming shortened V by 5 bases and J by 1 base, and 17 bases separated the two germline ends.

This rearrangement joins TRBV7-8 to TRBJ1-2, with unresolved D. With 0 bases removed from V and 2 bases from J, the gap between germline ends came to 10 bases. The germline V gene encodes CDR1 SGHVS and CDR2 FQNEAQ. This CDR3 contains 15 residues. The CDR3 DNA follows: TGTGCCAGCAGCTTAGCGCTCGGCGGAAACTATGGCTACACCTTC. This encodes CASSLALGGNYGYTF.

This chain links TRBV11-2 with TRBJ2-1; D is unclear. Germline loops: CDR1 SGHAT, CDR2 FQNNGV. CDR3 size: 15 residues. Trimming removed 0 bases at V and 0 bases at J, with 6 bases between. For the CDR3, the DNA is TGTGCCAGCAGCTTAGAACTAAGCTCCTACAATGAGCAGTTCTTC. Translating gives CASSLELSSYNEQFF. The full variable domain, in which reference TRBV11-2 and TRBJ2-1 provide the parts outside the CDR3, is EAGVAQSPRYKIIEKRQSVAFWCNPISGHATLYWYQQILGQGPKLLIQFQNNGVVDDSQLPKDRFSAERLKGVDSTLKIQPAKLEDSAVYLCASSLELSSYNEQFFGPGTRLTVL.

This clone was observed once. This chain links TRBV9 with TRBJ2-7; 7 bases agree with TRBD1. The CDR3 sequence is 13 residues long. Trimming took 4 bases from V and 5 from J; bases not matched to a gene: 6. The germline V gene has CDR1 SGDLS and CDR2 YYNGEE. The CDR3 is CASSLTGAHEQYF. The DNA of the CDR3 is TGTGCCAGCAGCTTAACAGGGGCGCACGAGCAGTACTTC.

This rearrangement joins TRBV30 to TRBJ2-3, with 7 bases fitting TRBD1. The CDR3 is 14 residues long. Per the germline V gene, CDR1 is GTSNPN and CDR2 is SVGIG (reference sequence). V lost 1 base to trimming and J lost 0 bases; unmatched junction nucleotides: 1. The DNA for the CDR3 is TGTGCCTGGAGTGAGGGGGCTAGCACAGATACGCAGTATTTT. Encoded protein: CAWSEGASTDTQYF. The whole variable domain, filled in from reference TRBV30 and TRBJ2-3, reads SQTIHQWPATLVQPVGSPLSLECTVEGTSNPNLYWYRQAAGRGLQLLFYSVGIGQISSEVPQNLSASRPQDRQFILSSKKLLLSDSGFYLCAWSEGASTDTQYFGPGTRLTVL.

The count of this clone is one. The CDR3 DNA reads TGTGCCAGCAGCCAAGGAGGGACAGGGGGCTCTGAAGCTTTCTTT. Amino acid sequence: CASSQGGTGGSEAFF. The V gene is TRBV3-1 (or the pseudogene TRBV3-2), the J gene TRBJ1-1; 12 nucleotides match TRBD1. Looked up from germline, CDR1 is LGHDT and CDR2 is YNNKEL (reference sequence). CDR3 length: 15 residues. The V gene end was trimmed by 1 base and the J gene end by 6 bases; junction bases not matched to a gene: 3.

The chain has TRBV19 and TRBJ2-3; perhaps TRBD2 as D (6 bases). V lost 1 base and J 2 bases, leaving 13 bases between the germline ends. The CDR3 totals 16 residues. CDR1 is LNHDA, CDR2 SQIVND, per germline (reference sequence). This CDR3 is CASSIGDSGYTDTQYF. CDR3 sequence (DNA): TGTGCCAGTAGTATAGGCGATAGCGGATACACAGATACGCAGTATTTT. The full variable domain, completed using reference TRBV19 and TRBJ2-3, is DGGITQSPKYLFRKEGQNVTLSCEQNLNHDAMYWYRQDPGQGLRLIYYSQIVNDFQKGDIAEGYSVSREKKESFPLTVTSAQKNPTAFYLCASSIGDSGYTDTQYFGPGTRLTVL.

A word on this clone: Other DNA sequences in this sample translate to the same CDR3. This chain uses TRBV19 with TRBJ2-7, with D perhaps TRBD1 (6 bases). The CDR3 totals 12 residues. The V gene's germline CDR1 is LNHDA and CDR2 SQIVND (reference sequence). Trimming shortened V by 6 bases and J by 4 bases, and 10 bases separated the two germline ends. The DNA of the CDR3 is TGTGCCAGTAGCCCAACAGGGTACGAGCAGTACTTC. The encoded protein is CASSPTGYEQYF.

The V and J genes are TRBV11-2 and TRBJ2-7; D might be TRBD1 (6 bases). The CDR3 contains 13 residues. Per the germline V gene, CDR1 is SGHAT and CDR2 is FQNNGV. Trimming took 4 bases from V and 0 from J, leaving 7 bases between them. CDR3 bases: TGTGCCAGCAGCTCACAGGGCTCCTACGAGCAGTACTTC. Residues: CASSSQGSYEQYF.

The chain recombines TRBV5-1 with TRBJ2-3, with a weak D call TRBD2 (5 bases). The CDR3 runs to 16 residues. Germline V gene sequence: CDR1 SGHRS, CDR2 YFSETQ. V lost 4 bases, J lost 0 bases, and 15 bases lay in between. CDR3 sequence reads: CASSPTAVISTDTQYF. In DNA form, the CDR3 reads TGCGCCAGCAGCCCCACAGCGGTTATTAGCACAGATACGCAGTATTTT. The full variable domain, its missing parts supplied by reference TRBV5-1 and TRBJ2-3, is KAGVTQTPRYLIKTRGQQVTLSCSPISGHRSVSWYQQTPGQGLQFLFEYFSETQRNKGNFPGRFSGRQFSNSRSEMNVSTLELGDSALYLCASSPTAVISTDTQYFGPGTRLTVL.

This clone was picked up a small number of times. The chain couples TRBV30 to TRBJ2-3; D unresolved. Looked up from germline, CDR1 is GTSNPN and CDR2 is SVGIG (reference sequence). The CDR3 spans 12 residues. With 2 bases removed from V and 2 bases from J, the gap between germline ends came to 5 bases. The CDR3 DNA reads TGTGCCTGGAGTACCAACACAGATACGCAGTATTTT. This gives the protein CAWSTNTDTQYF.

This chain links TRBV11-2 with TRBJ2-7; D perhaps matches TRBD1 (5 bases). Per the germline V gene, CDR1 is SGHAT and CDR2 is FQNNGV. The CDR3 covers 15 residues. V lost 1 base, J lost 3 bases, and 13 bases lay in between. The DNA of the CDR3 is TGTGCCAGCAGCTTAGCCAGGGCCGCGAGCTACGAGCAGTACTTC. Its protein product is CASSLARAASYEQYF.

The V call is TRBV6-1, the J call TRBJ2-7, with D maybe TRBD2 (5 bases). The germline V and J ends were trimmed by 2 bases and 3 bases, with 11 bases remaining between them. Germline-derived CDR1 and CDR2 are MNHNS and SASEGT. The CDR3 consists of 14 residues. CDR3 residues: CASSEMRAVYEQYF. In DNA, the CDR3 is TGTGCCAGCAGTGAAATGAGGGCCGTCTACGAGCAGTACTTC.

The chain recombines TRBV19 with TRBJ1-6, with 7 positions matching TRBD1. The CDR3 loop spans 13 amino acids. Trimming cost V 4 bases and J 11 bases; bases outside gene matches: 5. Germline V lookup: CDR1 LNHDA, CDR2 SQIVND (reference sequence). The CDR3 spells CASSNRGSTPLHF. The CDR3 nucleotides read TGTGCCAGTAGTAACAGGGGTTCGACACCCCTCCACTTT.

V gene TRBV28 combines with J gene TRBJ1-4; 7 nucleotides agree with TRBD1. The germline CDR1 and CDR2 sequences are MDHEN and SYDVKM. Losses at the gene ends were 7 bases for V and 5 bases for J; bases not matched to a gene: 13. The CDR3 is 16 amino acids. CDR3 in DNA: TGTGCCAGCACACTGAATCCGGGACAGCGAAATGAAAAACTGTTTTTT. Its protein product is CASTLNPGQRNEKLFF.

This clone appeared once. The CDR3 protein is CASRDGYNSPLHF. Written as DNA, the CDR3 is TGCGCCAGTCGGGACGGTTATAATTCACCCCTCCACTTT. The chain joins TRBV10-2 to TRBJ1-6; tentatively, D is TRBD1 (5 bases). Trimming pared 9 bases from V and 4 bases from J, leaving 10 bases between. The CDR3 has 13 residues. The germline V gene encodes CDR1 WSHSY and CDR2 SAAADI.